This TCR beta chain comes out of a study of T-cell reconstitution after alpha-beta-depleted transplantation in children. Notes on the study in general: After transplant, high TCRbeta diversity at day 60 in some patients arose from surviving recipient T cells and thymic progenitors.

The CDR3 has 18 residues. V was pared by 4 bases and J by 0 bases, with 16 bases between. Remarks on this clonotype: Its matching antigen is unknown.

A library of TCRbeta sequences, prepared with unique molecular identifiers, was generated. TCRdb processed the PCR reads anew with MiXCR; each CDR3 protein has one entry. The sample consists of 25,000 or so distinct CDR3 sequences, about 18% of them appearing once. This material consisted of PBMCs, mostly from graft donor cells, taken 60 days after TCRalphabeta/CD19-depleted stem cell transplant. The gene calls are TRBV12-3 or TRBV12-4 and TRBJ2-6, with D possibly matching TRBD1 (5 bases). The receptor comes from a male patient between 2 and 15 years old who had a stem cell transplant for acute lymphoblastic leukemia, so the T cells may come from the graft donor. CDR3 nucleotide sequence: TGTGCCAGCAGTTCCCGCCAAGGGGAATTCTCTGGGGCCAACGTCCTGACTTTC. Translated: CASSSRQGEFSGANVLTF.